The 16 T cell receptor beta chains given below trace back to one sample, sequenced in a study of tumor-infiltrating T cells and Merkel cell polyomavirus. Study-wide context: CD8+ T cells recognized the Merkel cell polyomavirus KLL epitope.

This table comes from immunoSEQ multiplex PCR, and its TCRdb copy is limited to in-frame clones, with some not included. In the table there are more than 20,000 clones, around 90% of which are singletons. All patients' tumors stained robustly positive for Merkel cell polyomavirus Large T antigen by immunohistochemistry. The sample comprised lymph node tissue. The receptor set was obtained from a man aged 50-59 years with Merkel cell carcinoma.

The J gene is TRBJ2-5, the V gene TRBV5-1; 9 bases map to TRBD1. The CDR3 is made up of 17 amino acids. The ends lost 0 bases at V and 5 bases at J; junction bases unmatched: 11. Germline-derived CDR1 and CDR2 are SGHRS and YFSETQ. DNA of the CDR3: TGCGCCAGCAGCTTGGAGTGGTCCACAGGGGGCGTTGAGACCCAGTACTTC. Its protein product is CASSLEWSTGGVETQYF.

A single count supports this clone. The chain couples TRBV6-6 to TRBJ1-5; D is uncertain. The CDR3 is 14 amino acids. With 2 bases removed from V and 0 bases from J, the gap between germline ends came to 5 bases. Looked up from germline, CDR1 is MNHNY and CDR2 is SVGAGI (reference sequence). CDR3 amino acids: CASSYSGSNQPQHF. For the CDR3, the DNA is TGTGCCAGCAGTTACAGCGGTAGCAATCAGCCCCAGCATTTT.

The CDR3 bases are TGTGCCAGGGACGACAGGGGGCCCTACGAGCAGTACTTC. It specifies CARDDRGPYEQYF. The rearrangement uses TRBV11-2 and TRBJ2-7; 10 nucleotides match TRBD1. This CDR3 comprises 13 residues. Germline CDR1 is SGHAT and CDR2 is FQNNGV. After removal of 9 bases from V and 2 bases from J, the junction contained 4 bases not matched to a gene.

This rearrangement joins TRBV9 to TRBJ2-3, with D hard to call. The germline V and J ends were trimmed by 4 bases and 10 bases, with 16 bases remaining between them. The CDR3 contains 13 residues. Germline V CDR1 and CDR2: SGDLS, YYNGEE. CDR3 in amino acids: CASSHSPEVAQYF. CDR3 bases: TGTGCCAGCAGCCATTCACCTGAGGTTGCGCAGTATTTT.

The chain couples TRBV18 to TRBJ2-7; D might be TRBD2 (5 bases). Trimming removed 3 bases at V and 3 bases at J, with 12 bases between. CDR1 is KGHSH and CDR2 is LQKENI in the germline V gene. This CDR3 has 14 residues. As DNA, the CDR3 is TGTGCCAGCTCACCGGCCGGAGGATACTACGAGCAGTACTTC. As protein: CASSPAGGYYEQYF.

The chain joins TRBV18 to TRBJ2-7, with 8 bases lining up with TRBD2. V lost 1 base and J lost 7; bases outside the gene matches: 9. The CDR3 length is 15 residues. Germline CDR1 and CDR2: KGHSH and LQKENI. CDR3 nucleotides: TGTGCCAGCTCACCACTCCCGGGAGGGCAGGAGGAGCAGTACTTC. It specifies CASSPLPGGQEEQYF.

The CDR3 loop is CASSREGIGNIQYF. In DNA form, the CDR3 reads TGTGCCAGCAGCAGGGAGGGGATCGGAAACATTCAGTACTTC. The V and J genes are TRBV9 and TRBJ2-4; 7 positions agree with TRBD2. Germline values: CDR1 SGDLS, CDR2 YYNGEE. This CDR3 has 14 amino acids. V lost 4 bases and J lost 6; bases outside the gene matches: 7.

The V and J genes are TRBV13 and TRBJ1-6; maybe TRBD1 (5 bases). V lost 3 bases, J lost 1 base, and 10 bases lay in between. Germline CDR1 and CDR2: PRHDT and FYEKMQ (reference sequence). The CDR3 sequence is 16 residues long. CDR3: CASSFRQLSYNSPLHF. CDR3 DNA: TGTGCCAGCAGCTTCCGACAGTTATCCTATAATTCACCCCTCCACTTT.

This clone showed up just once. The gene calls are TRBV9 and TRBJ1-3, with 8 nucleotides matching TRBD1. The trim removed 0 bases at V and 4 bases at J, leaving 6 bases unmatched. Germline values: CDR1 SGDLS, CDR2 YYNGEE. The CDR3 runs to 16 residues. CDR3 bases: TGTGCCAGCAGCGTAGGACAGGGGACAGGCGGAAACACCATATATTTT. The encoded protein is CASSVGQGTGGNTIYF. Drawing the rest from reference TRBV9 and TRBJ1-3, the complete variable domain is DSGVTQTPKHLITATGQRVTLRCSPRSGDLSVYWYQQSLDQGLQFLIQYYNGEERAKGNILERFSAQQFPDLHSELNLSSLELGDSALYFCASSVGQGTGGNTIYFGEGSWLTVV.

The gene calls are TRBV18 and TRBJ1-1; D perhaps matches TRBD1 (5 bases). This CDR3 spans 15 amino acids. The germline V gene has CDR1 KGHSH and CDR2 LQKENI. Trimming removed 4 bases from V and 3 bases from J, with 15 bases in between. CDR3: CASSLTGLKDTEAFF. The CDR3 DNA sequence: TGTGCCAGCTCACTAACAGGTCTCAAGGACACTGAAGCTTTCTTT. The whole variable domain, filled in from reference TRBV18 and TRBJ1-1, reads NAGVMQNPRHLVRRRGQEARLRCSPMKGHSHVYWYRQLPEEGLKFMVYLQKENIIDESGMPKERFSAEFPKEGPSILRIQQVVRGDSAAYFCASSLTGLKDTEAFFGQGTRLTVV.

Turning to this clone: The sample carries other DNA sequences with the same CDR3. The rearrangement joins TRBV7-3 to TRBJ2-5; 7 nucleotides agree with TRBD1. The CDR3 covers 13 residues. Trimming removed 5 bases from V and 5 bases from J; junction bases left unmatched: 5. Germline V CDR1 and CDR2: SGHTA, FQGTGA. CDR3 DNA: TGTGCCAGCAGCCTAGGGGGCTGGGAGACCCAGTACTTC. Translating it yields CASSLGGWETQYF.

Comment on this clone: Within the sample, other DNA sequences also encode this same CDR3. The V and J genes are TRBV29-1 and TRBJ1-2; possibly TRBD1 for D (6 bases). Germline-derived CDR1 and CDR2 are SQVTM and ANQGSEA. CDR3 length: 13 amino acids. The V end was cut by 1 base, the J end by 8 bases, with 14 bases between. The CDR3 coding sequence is TGCAGCGTTGAAGTCCTACAGGGCTACGGCTACACCTTC. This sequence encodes CSVEVLQGYGYTF. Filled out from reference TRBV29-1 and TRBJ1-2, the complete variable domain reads SAVISQKPSRDICQRGTSLTIQCQVDSQVTMMFWYRQQPGQSLTLIATANQGSEATYESGFVIDKFPISRPNLTFSTLTVSNMSPEDSSIYLCSVEVLQGYGYTFGSGTRLTVV.

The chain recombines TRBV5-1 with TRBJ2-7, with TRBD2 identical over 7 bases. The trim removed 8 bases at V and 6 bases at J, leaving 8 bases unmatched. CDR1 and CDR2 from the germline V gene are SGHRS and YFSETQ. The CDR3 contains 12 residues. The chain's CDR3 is CASRGGIGEQYF. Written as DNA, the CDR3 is TGCGCCAGTCGGGGAGGGATTGGCGAGCAGTACTTC. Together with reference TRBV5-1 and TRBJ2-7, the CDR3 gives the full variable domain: KAGVTQTPRYLIKTRGQQVTLSCSPISGHRSVSWYQQTPGQGLQFLFEYFSETQRNKGNFPGRFSGRQFSNSRSEMNVSTLELGDSALYLCASRGGIGEQYFGPGTRLTVT.

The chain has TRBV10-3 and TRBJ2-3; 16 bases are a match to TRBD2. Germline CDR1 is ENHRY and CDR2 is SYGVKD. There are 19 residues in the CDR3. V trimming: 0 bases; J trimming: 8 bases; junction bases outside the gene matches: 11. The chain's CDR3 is CAISESIPGLAGGQVTQYF. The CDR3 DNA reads TGTGCCATCAGTGAGTCGATCCCGGGACTAGCGGGGGGGCAGGTTACGCAGTATTTT.

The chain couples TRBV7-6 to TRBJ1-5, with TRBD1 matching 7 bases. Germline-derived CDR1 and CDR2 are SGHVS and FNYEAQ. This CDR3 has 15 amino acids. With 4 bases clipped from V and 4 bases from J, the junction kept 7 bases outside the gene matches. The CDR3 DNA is TGTGCCAGCAGCTCTCGAGGGGGCCGGAATCAGCCCCAGCATTTT. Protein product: CASSSRGGRNQPQHF.

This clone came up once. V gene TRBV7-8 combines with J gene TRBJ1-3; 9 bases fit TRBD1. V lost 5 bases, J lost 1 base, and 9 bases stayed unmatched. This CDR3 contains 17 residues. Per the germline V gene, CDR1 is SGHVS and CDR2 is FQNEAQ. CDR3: CASSQRDRVLSGNTIYF. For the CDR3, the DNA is TGTGCCAGCAGCCAGAGGGACAGGGTGTTATCTGGAAACACCATATATTTT.